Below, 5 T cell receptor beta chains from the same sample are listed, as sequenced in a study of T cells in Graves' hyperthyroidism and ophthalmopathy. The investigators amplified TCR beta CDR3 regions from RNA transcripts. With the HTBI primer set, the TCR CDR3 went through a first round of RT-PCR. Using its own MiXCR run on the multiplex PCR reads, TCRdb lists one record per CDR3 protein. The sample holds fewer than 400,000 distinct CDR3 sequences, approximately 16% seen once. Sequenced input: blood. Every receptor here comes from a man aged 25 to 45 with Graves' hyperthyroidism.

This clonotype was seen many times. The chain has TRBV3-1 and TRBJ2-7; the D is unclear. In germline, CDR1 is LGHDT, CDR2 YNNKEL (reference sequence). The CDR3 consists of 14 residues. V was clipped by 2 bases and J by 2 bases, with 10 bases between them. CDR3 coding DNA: TGTGCCAGCAGCCAACGTCCGGGCCCCTACGAGCAGTACTTC. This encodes CASSQRPGPYEQYF.

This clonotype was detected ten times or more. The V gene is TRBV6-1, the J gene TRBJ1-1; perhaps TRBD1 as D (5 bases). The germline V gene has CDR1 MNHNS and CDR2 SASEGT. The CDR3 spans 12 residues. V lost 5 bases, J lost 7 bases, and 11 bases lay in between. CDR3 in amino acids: CASSYNGGEAFF. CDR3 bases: TGTGCCAGCAGTTATAACGGGGGTGAAGCTTTCTTT.

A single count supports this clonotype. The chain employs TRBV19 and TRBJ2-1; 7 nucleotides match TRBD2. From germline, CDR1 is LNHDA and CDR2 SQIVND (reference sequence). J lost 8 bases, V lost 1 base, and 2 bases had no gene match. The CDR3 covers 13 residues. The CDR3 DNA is TGTGCCAGTAGTATAGTGCTAGCGGATGAGCAGTTCTTC. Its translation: CASSIVLADEQFF.

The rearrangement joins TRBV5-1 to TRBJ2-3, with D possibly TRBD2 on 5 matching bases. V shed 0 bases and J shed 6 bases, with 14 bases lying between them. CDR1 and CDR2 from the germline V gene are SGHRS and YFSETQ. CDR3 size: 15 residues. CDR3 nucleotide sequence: TGCGCCAGCAGCTTGGAAGGTTGGGAGCTGGATACGCAGTATTTT. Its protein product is CASSLEGWELDTQYF. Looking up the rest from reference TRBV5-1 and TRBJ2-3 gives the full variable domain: KAGVTQTPRYLIKTRGQQVTLSCSPISGHRSVSWYQQTPGQGLQFLFEYFSETQRNKGNFPGRFSGRQFSNSRSEMNVSTLELGDSALYLCASSLEGWELDTQYFGPGTRLTVL.

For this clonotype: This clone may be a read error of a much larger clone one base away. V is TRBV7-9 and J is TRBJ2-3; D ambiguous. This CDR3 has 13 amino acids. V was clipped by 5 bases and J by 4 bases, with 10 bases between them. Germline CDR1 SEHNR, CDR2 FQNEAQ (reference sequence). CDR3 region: CASSLLPADTQYF. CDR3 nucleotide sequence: TGTGCCAGCAGCCTCCTCCCAGCAGATACGCAGTATTTT. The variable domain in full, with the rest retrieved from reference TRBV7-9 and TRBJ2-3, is DTGVSQNPRHKITKRGQNVTFRCDPISEHNRLYWYRQTLGQGPEFLTYFQNEAQLEKSRLLSDRFSAERPKGSFSTLEIQRTEQGDSAMYLCASSLLPADTQYFGPGTRLTVL.